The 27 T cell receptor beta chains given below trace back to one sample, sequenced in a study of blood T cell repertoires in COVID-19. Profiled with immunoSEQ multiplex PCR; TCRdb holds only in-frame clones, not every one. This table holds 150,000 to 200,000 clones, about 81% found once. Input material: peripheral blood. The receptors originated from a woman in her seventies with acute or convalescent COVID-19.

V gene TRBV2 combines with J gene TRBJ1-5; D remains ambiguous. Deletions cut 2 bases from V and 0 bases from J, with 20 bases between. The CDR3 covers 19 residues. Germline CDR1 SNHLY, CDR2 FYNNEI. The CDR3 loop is CASSESGSPAFYSNQPQHF. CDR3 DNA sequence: TGTGCCAGCAGTGAATCGGGGAGTCCCGCCTTCTATAGCAATCAGCCCCAGCATTTT. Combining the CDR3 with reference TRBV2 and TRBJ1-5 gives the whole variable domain EPEVTQTPSHQVTQMGQEVILRCVPISNHLYFYWYRQILGQKVEFLVSFYNNEISEKSEIFDDQFSVERPDGSNFTLKIRSTKLEDSAMYFCASSESGSPAFYSNQPQHFGDGTRLSIL.

The CDR3 DNA reads as TGCGCCAGCGGGGCTAGCACAGATACGCAGTATTTT. Translated: CASGASTDTQYF. The V and J genes are TRBV10-1 and TRBJ2-3; possibly TRBD1 for D (5 bases). Per germline, CDR1 WNHNN and CDR2 SYGVQD (reference sequence). The CDR3 is 12 amino acids. V was shortened by 8 bases and J by 0 bases, with 6 bases between the two germline ends.

The CDR3 protein is CASSTTGMTEAFF. CDR3 bases: TGTGCCAGCAGTACCACAGGGATGACTGAAGCTTTCTTT. V usage is TRBV6-2 or TRBV6-3 and J usage is TRBJ1-1; D may be TRBD1 (6 bases). The ends were cut back, 5 bases at V and 5 bases at J, with 12 bases in the middle. Germline V gene data show CDR1 as MNHEY and CDR2 as SVGEGT. The CDR3 totals 13 residues.

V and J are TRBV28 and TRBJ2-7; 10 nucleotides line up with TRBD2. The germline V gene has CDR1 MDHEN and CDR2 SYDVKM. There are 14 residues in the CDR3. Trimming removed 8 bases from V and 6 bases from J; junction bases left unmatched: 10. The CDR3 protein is CASHTLAGVREQYF. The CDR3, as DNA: TGTGCCAGCCATACTCTAGCGGGAGTTCGCGAGCAGTACTTC.

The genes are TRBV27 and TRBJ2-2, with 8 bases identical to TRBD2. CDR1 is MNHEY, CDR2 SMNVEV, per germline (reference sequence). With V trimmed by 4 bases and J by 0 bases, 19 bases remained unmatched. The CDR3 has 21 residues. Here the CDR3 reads CASSSLRVRREAPTNTGELFF. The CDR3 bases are TGTGCCAGCAGTTCCCTCCGGGTGAGGCGGGAGGCCCCCACGAACACCGGGGAGCTGTTTTTT.

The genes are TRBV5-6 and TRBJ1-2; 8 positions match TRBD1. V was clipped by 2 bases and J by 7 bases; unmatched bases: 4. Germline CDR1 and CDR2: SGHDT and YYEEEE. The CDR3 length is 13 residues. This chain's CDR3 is CASSFTGGGGYTF. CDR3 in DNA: TGTGCCAGCAGCTTCACAGGGGGGGGTGGCTACACCTTC.

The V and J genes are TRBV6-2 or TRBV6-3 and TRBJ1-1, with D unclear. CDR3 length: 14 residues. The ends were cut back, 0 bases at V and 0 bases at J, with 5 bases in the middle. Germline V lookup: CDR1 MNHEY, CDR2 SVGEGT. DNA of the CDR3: TGTGCCAGCAGTTACTCCGGGATGAACACTGAAGCTTTCTTT. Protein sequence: CASSYSGMNTEAFF.

Here the CDR3 reads CASSLGRGQADTQYF. CDR3 coding DNA: TGTGCCAGCAGCTTGGGCAGGGGGCAGGCAGATACGCAGTATTTT. The rearrangement links TRBV7-9 to TRBJ2-3, with 8 bases aligning to TRBD1. After removal of 3 bases from V and 4 bases from J, the junction contained 6 bases not matched to a gene. The germline CDR1 and CDR2 sequences are SEHNR and FQNEAQ (reference sequence). The CDR3 consists of 15 residues.

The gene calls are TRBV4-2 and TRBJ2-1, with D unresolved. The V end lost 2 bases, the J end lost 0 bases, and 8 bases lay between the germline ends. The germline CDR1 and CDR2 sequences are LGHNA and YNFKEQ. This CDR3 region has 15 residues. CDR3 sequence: CASSQSSSSYNEQFF. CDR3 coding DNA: TGTGCCAGCAGCCAATCCTCGAGCTCCTACAATGAGCAGTTCTTC.

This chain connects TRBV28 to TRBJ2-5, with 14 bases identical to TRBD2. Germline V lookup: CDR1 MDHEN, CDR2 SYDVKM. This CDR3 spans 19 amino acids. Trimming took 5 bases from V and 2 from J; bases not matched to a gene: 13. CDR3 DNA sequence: TGTGCCAGCAGTGACCAGGGGGGACTAGCGGGAGTCGGTCAAGAGACCCAGTACTTC. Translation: CASSDQGGLAGVGQETQYF.

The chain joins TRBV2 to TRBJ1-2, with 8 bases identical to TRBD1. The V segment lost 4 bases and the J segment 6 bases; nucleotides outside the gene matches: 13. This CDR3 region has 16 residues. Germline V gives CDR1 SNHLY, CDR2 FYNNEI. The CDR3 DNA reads TGTGCCAGCAGTGCCTATTCCCCGAGGGACAGGAATGGCTACACCTTC. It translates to CASSAYSPRDRNGYTF.

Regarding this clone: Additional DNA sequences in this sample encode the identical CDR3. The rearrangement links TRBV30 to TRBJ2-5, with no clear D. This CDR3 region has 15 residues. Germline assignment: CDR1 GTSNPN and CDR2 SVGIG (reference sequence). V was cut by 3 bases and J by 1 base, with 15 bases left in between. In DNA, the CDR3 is TGTGCCTGGAGCCGACTCCGGCGGTTCCAAGAGACCCAGTACTTC. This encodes CAWSRLRRFQETQYF.

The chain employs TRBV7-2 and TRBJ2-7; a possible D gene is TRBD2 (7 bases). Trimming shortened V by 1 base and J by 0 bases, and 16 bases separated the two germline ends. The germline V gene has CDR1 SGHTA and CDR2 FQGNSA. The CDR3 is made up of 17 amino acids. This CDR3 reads CASSLVVAGAGSYEQYF. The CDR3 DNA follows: TGTGCCAGCAGCTTAGTGGTTGCGGGGGCCGGCTCCTACGAGCAGTACTTC.

Here the CDR3 DNA reads TGTGCCACCAGCAGAGGAGTCCTCAGGGGTGGGGGCCTTCGCAGCTCCTATAATTCACCCCTCCACTTT. Protein product: CATSRGVLRGGGLRSSYNSPLHF. The chain has TRBV15 and TRBJ1-6, with a weak D call TRBD1 (6 bases). CDR1 and CDR2 from the germline V gene are LNHNV and YYDKDF (reference sequence). This CDR3 has 23 amino acids. V was clipped by 1 base and J by 0 bases, with 28 bases between them.

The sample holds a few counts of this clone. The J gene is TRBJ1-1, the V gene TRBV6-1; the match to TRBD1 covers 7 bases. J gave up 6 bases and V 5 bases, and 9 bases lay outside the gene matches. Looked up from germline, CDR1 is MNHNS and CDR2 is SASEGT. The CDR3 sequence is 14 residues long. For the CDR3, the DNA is TGTGCCAGCAGTCCGGGGGACAGAACCTCTGAAGCTTTCTTT. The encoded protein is CASSPGDRTSEAFF.

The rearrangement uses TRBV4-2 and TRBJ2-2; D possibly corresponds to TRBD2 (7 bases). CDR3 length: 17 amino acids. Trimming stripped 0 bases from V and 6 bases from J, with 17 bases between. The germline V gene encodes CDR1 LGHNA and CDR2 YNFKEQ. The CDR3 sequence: CASSQDISGGAPGELFF. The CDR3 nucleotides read TGTGCCAGCAGCCAAGATATTAGTGGGGGGGCCCCCGGGGAGCTGTTTTTT.

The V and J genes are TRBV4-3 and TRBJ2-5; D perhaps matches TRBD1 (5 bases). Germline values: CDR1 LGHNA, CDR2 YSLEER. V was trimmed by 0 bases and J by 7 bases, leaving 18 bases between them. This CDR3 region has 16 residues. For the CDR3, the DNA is TGCGCCAGCAGCCAAGACTGGACACCCCTCCCAGGGACCCAGTACTTC. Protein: CASSQDWTPLPGTQYF.

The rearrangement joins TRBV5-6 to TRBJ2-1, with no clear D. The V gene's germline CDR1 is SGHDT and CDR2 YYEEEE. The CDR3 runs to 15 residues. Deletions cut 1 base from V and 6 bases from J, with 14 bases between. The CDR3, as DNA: TGTGCCAGCAGCTTGCCTAGTATGCCCTCCAATGAGCAGTTCTTC. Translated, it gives CASSLPSMPSNEQFF.

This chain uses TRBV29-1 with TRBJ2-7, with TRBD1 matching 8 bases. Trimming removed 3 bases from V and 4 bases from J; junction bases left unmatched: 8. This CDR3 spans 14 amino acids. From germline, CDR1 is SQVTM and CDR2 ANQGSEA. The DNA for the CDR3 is TGCAGCGTTGACCCGGGACAGGCCCCTTACGAGCAGTACTTC. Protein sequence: CSVDPGQAPYEQYF.

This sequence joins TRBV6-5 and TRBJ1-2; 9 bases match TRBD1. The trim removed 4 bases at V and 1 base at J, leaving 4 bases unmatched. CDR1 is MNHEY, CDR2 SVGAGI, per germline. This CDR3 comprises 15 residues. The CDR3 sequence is CASSLGQGGNYGYTF. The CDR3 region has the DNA TGTGCCAGCAGTTTGGGACAGGGAGGTAACTATGGCTACACCTTC.

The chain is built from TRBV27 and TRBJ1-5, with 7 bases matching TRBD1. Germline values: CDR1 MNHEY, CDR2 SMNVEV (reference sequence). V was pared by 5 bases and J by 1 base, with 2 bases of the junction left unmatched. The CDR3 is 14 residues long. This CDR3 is CASSPTGSNQPQHF. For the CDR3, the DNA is TGTGCCAGCAGTCCGACAGGGAGCAATCAGCCCCAGCATTTT.

Here the CDR3 DNA reads TGTGCCAGCAGCTTGGACAGGGCTGGGGCCAACGTCCTGACTTTC. Its translation is CASSLDRAGANVLTF. The chain recombines TRBV5-5 with TRBJ2-6, with D possibly matching TRBD1 (6 bases). Germline loops: CDR1 SGHKS, CDR2 YYEKEE (reference sequence). The V gene lost 0 bases and the J gene lost 2 bases, with 6 bases spanning the gap. This CDR3 comprises 15 residues.

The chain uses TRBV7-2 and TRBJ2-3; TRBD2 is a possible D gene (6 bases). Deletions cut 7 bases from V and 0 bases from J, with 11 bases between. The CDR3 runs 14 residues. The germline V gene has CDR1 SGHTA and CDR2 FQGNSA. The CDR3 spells CASTLATSTDTQYF. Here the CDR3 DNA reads TGTGCCAGCACCCTAGCGACTAGCACAGATACGCAGTATTTT. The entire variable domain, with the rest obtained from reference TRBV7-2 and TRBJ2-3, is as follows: GAGVSQSPSNKVTEKGKDVELRCDPISGHTALYWYRQSLGQGLEFLIYFQGNSAPDKSGLPSDRFSAERTGGSVSTLTIQRTQQEDSAVYLCASTLATSTDTQYFGPGTRLTVL.

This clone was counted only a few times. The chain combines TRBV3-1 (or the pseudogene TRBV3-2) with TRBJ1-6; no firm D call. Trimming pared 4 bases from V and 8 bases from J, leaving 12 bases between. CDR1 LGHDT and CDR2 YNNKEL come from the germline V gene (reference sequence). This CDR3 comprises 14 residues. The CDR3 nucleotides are TGTGCCAGCAGCCTGGGTTCAGCGGATTCACCCCTCCACTTT. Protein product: CASSLGSADSPLHF.

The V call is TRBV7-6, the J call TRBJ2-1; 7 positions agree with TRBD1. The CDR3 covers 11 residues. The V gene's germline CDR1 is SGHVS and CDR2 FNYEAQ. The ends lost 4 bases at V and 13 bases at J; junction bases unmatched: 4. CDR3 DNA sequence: TGTGCCAGCAGCTCCGACAGGGTCCAGTTCTTC. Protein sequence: CASSSDRVQFF.

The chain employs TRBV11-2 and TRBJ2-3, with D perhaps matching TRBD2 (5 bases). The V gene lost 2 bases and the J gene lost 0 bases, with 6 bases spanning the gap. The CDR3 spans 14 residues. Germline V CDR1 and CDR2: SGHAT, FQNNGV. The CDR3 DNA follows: TGTGCCAGCAGCTTACTAGCTAGCACAGATACGCAGTATTTT. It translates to CASSLLASTDTQYF.

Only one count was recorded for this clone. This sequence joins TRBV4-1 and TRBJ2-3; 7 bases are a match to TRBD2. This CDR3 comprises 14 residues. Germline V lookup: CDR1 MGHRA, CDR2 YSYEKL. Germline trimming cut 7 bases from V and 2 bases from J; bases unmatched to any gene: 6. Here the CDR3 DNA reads TGCGCCAGCAAGGGACTACCCAACACAGATACGCAGTATTTT. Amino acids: CASKGLPNTDTQYF.